These 6 T cell receptor beta chains were sequenced from one sample in a study of blood T cell repertoires in COVID-19. Produced via immunoSEQ multiplex PCR; TCRdb's table is partial and in-frame only. The sample comprises roughly 80,000 clones, approximately 80% of which are singletons, and around 5.3% rests with the top ten. Sequences were obtained from peripheral blood. The receptors originated from a man aged 55 to 70 with active or convalescent COVID-19.

The DNA of the CDR3 is TGTGCCAGCAGTGACGGACAGGGGGGATGGACTGAAGCTTTCTTT. It is translated as CASSDGQGGWTEAFF. The V gene is TRBV6-1, the J gene TRBJ1-1; 10 bases match TRBD1. This CDR3 region has 15 residues. With V trimmed by 3 bases and J by 5 bases, 6 bases remained unmatched. Germline assignment: CDR1 MNHNS and CDR2 SASEGT.

The chain uses TRBV4-2 and TRBJ2-5; D not certain. The CDR3 is 13 amino acids. The germline V and J ends were trimmed by 2 bases and 5 bases, with 9 bases remaining between them. Germline V gives CDR1 LGHNA, CDR2 YNFKEQ. As DNA, the CDR3 is TGTGCCAGCAGCCAACCAGAGGTCGAGACCCAGTACTTC. Protein sequence: CASSQPEVETQYF.

The chain recombines TRBV5-1 with TRBJ2-3; TRBD2 matches 10 bases. CDR3 size: 18 residues. V lost 0 bases and J lost 0; bases outside the gene matches: 7. Germline V gene data show CDR1 as SGHRS and CDR2 as YFSETQ. This chain's CDR3 is CASSLGVSSGGSTDTQYF. The CDR3 DNA sequence: TGCGCCAGCAGCTTGGGGGTCTCTAGCGGGGGTAGCACAGATACGCAGTATTTT.

J is TRBJ1-1 and V is TRBV29-1, with 7 bases matching TRBD1. Germline assignment: CDR1 SQVTM and CDR2 ANQGSEA. CDR3 size: 14 residues. Trimming cost V 6 bases and J 0 bases; bases outside gene matches: 7. The DNA for the CDR3 is TGCAGCGTGAAGACAGGGAATATGAACACTGAAGCTTTCTTT. Its translation is CSVKTGNMNTEAFF.

V usage is TRBV19 and J usage is TRBJ1-2, with unresolved D. The CDR3 is 15 residues long. Trimming removed 3 bases from V and 6 bases from J, with 17 bases in between. Germline V CDR1 and CDR2: LNHDA, SQIVND (reference sequence). Here the CDR3 reads CASSMGWAGYDGYTF. For the CDR3, the DNA is TGTGCCAGTAGTATGGGGTGGGCGGGGTACGATGGCTACACCTTC. The entire variable domain, with the rest obtained from reference TRBV19 and TRBJ1-2, is as follows: DGGITQSPKYLFRKEGQNVTLSCEQNLNHDAMYWYRQDPGQGLRLIYYSQIVNDFQKGDIAEGYSVSREKKESFPLTVTSAQKNPTAFYLCASSMGWAGYDGYTFGSGTRLTVV.

This clone was recorded once. The V call is TRBV5-5, the J call TRBJ2-7; perhaps TRBD1 as D (6 bases). Trimming removed 2 bases from V and 3 bases from J, with 15 bases in between. Germline CDR1 SGHKS, CDR2 YYEKEE (reference sequence). The CDR3 length is 15 residues. CDR3 protein: CASSFNQGTGYEQYF. CDR3 DNA sequence: TGTGCCAGCAGCTTTAACCAGGGGACGGGCTACGAGCAGTACTTC.